The 16 T cell receptor beta chains given below trace back to one sample, sequenced in a study of neurological immune-mediated disorders. TCRdb used MiXCR to reprocess the 5' RACE reads, holding one entry per CDR3 protein. The sample holds some 60,000 distinct CDR3 sequences; around 4.8% are singletons and the top ten take around 3.3%. Material: PBMCs. These receptors were obtained from a woman in her forties or fifties with multiple sclerosis.

This clonotype was seen ten or more times. This chain links TRBV4-2 with TRBJ2-4; D gene uncertain. This CDR3 spans 15 amino acids. CDR1 LGHNA and CDR2 YNFKEQ come from the germline V gene. V was clipped by 0 bases and J by 0 bases, with 6 bases between them. The CDR3 protein is CASSQERLAKNIQYF. In DNA form, the CDR3 reads TGTGCCAGCAGCCAAGAGCGGTTAGCCAAAAACATTCAGTACTTC.

This clonotype has ten or more counts. The V call is TRBV9, the J call TRBJ2-1, with 13 bases lining up with TRBD2. V was pared by 3 bases and J by 13 bases, with 4 bases of the junction left unmatched. Germline-derived CDR1 and CDR2 are SGDLS and YYNGEE. This CDR3 has 13 amino acids. CDR3 DNA: TGTGCCAGCAGCGGGGGACTAGCGGGGTTCCAGTTCTTC. This codes for CASSGGLAGFQFF.

This clonotype came up many times. Here the CDR3 DNA reads TGCAGCGGAGGGGGGACTTCCTACGAGCAGTACTTC. It encodes CSGGGTSYEQYF. V usage is TRBV20-1 and J usage is TRBJ2-7; D may be TRBD1 or TRBD2 (6 bases each). This CDR3 has 12 residues. The germline V gene has CDR1 DFQATT and CDR2 SNEGSKA (reference sequence).

This clonotype occurred many times. The chain couples TRBV29-1 to TRBJ2-1; D could derive from TRBD1 or TRBD2 (5 bases each). CDR1 is SQVTM, CDR2 ANQGSEA, per germline. V was clipped by 2 bases and J by 0 bases, with 14 bases between them. The CDR3 is 16 residues long. CDR3 sequence (DNA): TGCAGCGTTGAAATAGGGACGGGATCCTCCTACAATGAGCAGTTCTTC. Encoded protein: CSVEIGTGSSYNEQFF.

This clonotype was recorded once. This may come from a read error, since a much larger clone is one base off. A read error is likely, as this CDR3 ends without the conserved phenylalanine or tryptophan. The chain recombines TRBV6-2 or TRBV6-3 with TRBJ2-7, with D uncertain. The germline gives CDR1 MNHEY, CDR2 SVGEGT. This CDR3 is built from 12 residues. The germline V and J ends were trimmed by 7 bases and 3 bases, with 10 bases remaining between them. CDR3 nucleotides: TGTGCCAGCATGGGCACGTTCTACGAGCAGTACTAC. Protein product: CASMGTFYEQYY.

The CDR3 sequence: CARSTHGGGRREKLFF. Written as DNA, the CDR3 is TGTGCCAGGAGTACTCATGGGGGCGGGAGAAGAGAAAAACTGTTTTTT. The chain links TRBV28 to TRBJ1-4, with a tentative D call TRBD1 (6 bases). Germline V gives CDR1 MDHEN, CDR2 SYDVKM. V was pared by 9 bases and J by 8 bases, with 25 bases between. The CDR3 spans 16 residues. Variable domain in full (rest from reference TRBV28 and TRBJ1-4): DVKVTQSSRYLVKRTGEKVFLECVQDMDHENMFWYRQDPGLGLRLIYFSYDVKMKEKGDIPEGYSVSREKKERFSLILESASTNQTSMYLCARSTHGGGRREKLFFGSGTQLSVL.

This clonotype was seen ten or more times. The chain combines TRBV20-1 with TRBJ2-1, with a weak D call TRBD2 (6 bases). Germline V CDR1 and CDR2: DFQATT, SNEGSKA (reference sequence). V lost 3 bases and J lost 2, with 20 bases in between. The CDR3 runs to 17 residues. In DNA form, the CDR3 reads TGCAGTGCTAGGAAACCTAACCGGGACTTCACCTACAATGAGCAGTTCTTC. The encoded protein is CSARKPNRDFTYNEQFF.

The sample holds many counts of this clonotype. The rearrangement uses TRBV27 and TRBJ2-3, with D uncertain. Germline loops: CDR1 MNHEY, CDR2 SMNVEV (reference sequence). The V end lost 2 bases, the J end lost 6 bases, and 6 bases lay between the germline ends. The CDR3 is 12 amino acids. The CDR3 region is CASSLKYDTQYF. In DNA form, the CDR3 reads TGTGCCAGCAGTTTAAAGTATGATACGCAGTATTTT.

On this clonotype itself: A much larger clone is a single base away; this may be a read error. This sequence joins TRBV9 and TRBJ2-3; D unresolved. The germline gives CDR1 SGDLS, CDR2 YYNGEE. CDR3 length equals 13 residues. V dropped 0 bases and J dropped 2 bases, with 4 bases sitting between them. The CDR3 nucleotides are TGTGCCAGCAGCGTAGGTATCACAGATACGCAGTATTTT. It encodes CASSVGITDTQYF.

A word on this clonotype: This sequence may be a read error, since a much larger clone differs from it by one base. The genes are TRBV29-1 and TRBJ1-1; a weak D match, TRBD1 (5 bases). Germline V lookup: CDR1 SQVTM, CDR2 ANQGSEA. Trimming removed 4 bases at V and 7 bases at J, with 13 bases between. The CDR3 runs to 12 residues. The CDR3, as DNA: TGCAGCGTTGCGAAGGGGAGGGGTGAAGCTTTCTTT. It is translated as CSVAKGRGEAFF.

This clonotype appeared many times. The chain links TRBV20-1 to TRBJ1-5, with 7 positions matching TRBD1. This CDR3 contains 13 residues. CDR1 is DFQATT and CDR2 is SNEGSKA in the germline V gene (reference sequence). The ends lost 5 bases at V and 6 bases at J; junction bases unmatched: 7. The CDR3 region is CSAGDSGGQPQHF. Here the CDR3 DNA reads TGCAGTGCTGGGGACAGCGGCGGTCAGCCCCAGCATTTT.

This chain links TRBV5-1 with TRBJ2-2, with D possibly TRBD2 on 6 matching bases. V lost 0 bases to trimming and J lost 5 bases, with 8 bases between them. The CDR3 runs to 14 residues. Germline-derived CDR1 and CDR2 are SGHRS and YFSETQ. The CDR3 region has the DNA TGCGCCAGCAGCTTGGCGGGGGTGACCGGGGAGCTGTTTTTT. Protein product: CASSLAGVTGELFF.

This clonotype has a single count. V and J are TRBV18 and TRBJ2-3; no reliable D call. The CDR3 runs 13 residues. V lost 3 bases and J lost 2, with 6 bases in between. CDR1 is KGHSH and CDR2 is LQKENI in the germline V gene. The CDR3 loop reads CASSPEITDTQYF. In DNA, the CDR3 is TGTGCCAGCTCACCGGAAATCACAGATACGCAGTATTTT.

This clonotype was seen at least ten times. This chain joins TRBV29-1 and TRBJ2-6; no reliable D call. There are 13 residues in the CDR3. The germline gives CDR1 SQVTM, CDR2 ANQGSEA. V lost 5 bases, J lost 4 bases, and 9 bases lay in between. The CDR3 region is CSVSGVGANVLTF. In DNA, the CDR3 is TGCAGCGTTTCTGGGGTCGGGGCCAACGTCCTGACTTTC.

This clonotype was counted only a few times. A read error may produce the germline difference seen at one junction end. The rearrangement links TRBV12-3 or TRBV12-4 to TRBJ1-5; no reliable D call. The length of the CDR3 is 13 residues. The CDR3, as DNA: TGTGCCAGCAGCCATCCATCGGGTCAGCCCCAGAATTTT. It codes for CASSHPSGQPQNF.

On this clonotype: A much larger clone is a single base away; this may be a read error. The V call is TRBV20-1, the J call TRBJ2-7, with unresolved D. There are 10 residues in the CDR3. CDR1 and CDR2 from the germline V gene are DFQATT and SNEGSKA (reference sequence). CDR3 DNA: TGCGCGAGCAGAACCTACAAGCAGTACGTC. It encodes CASRTYKQYV.